These 30 T cell receptor beta chains came from one sample sequenced in a study of CD8+CD57+ T cells in acquired aplastic anemia. Investigators profiled TCR beta VDJ and CDR3 from genomic DNA template. TCRdb reanalysed the reads using MiXCR and keeps one entry per CDR3 protein. This sample has 200,000 to 250,000 distinct CDR3 sequences, with 61% found just once. The sequenced sample was sorted CD4+, CD8+, or CD8+CD57+ T cells (not recorded which) from PBMCs. The receptors come from a human donor in good health.

This clonotype appeared many times. The V gene is TRBV11-2, the J gene TRBJ2-7; a weak D match, TRBD1 (6 bases). V lost 9 bases and J lost 1, with 16 bases in between. CDR1 and CDR2 from the germline V gene are SGHAT and FQNNGV. The CDR3 is 14 residues long. The CDR3 DNA sequence: TGTGCCAGTGCCCAGGGGATTGAGTCCTACGAGCAGTACTTC. The encoded protein is CASAQGIESYEQYF.

J is TRBJ2-7 and V is TRBV29-1; 7 nucleotides agree with TRBD2. The CDR3 spans 13 residues. Trimming took 4 bases from V and 7 from J; bases not matched to a gene: 10. Germline V gives CDR1 SQVTM, CDR2 ANQGSEA. CDR3 loop: CSVVGTWGGEQYF. The CDR3, as DNA: TGCAGCGTTGTGGGGACTTGGGGGGGAGAGCAGTACTTC.

CDR3 in amino acids: CAISESSGVGNSPLHF. The CDR3 DNA follows: TGTGCCATCAGTGAGTCCTCAGGGGTGGGGAATTCACCCCTCCACTTT. This chain links TRBV10-3 with TRBJ1-6; D is possibly TRBD1 (6 bases). The CDR3 sequence is 16 residues long. V lost 0 bases to trimming and J lost 7 bases, with 13 bases between them. Germline CDR1 ENHRY, CDR2 SYGVKD.

This clonotype was seen a handful of times. The chain joins TRBV27 to TRBJ1-4; tentative D call: TRBD1 (5 bases). The CDR3 is 18 amino acids. Trimming took off 5 bases at V and 8 bases at J, with 27 bases between the two ends. Germline CDR1 reads MNHEY; CDR2 reads SMNVEV (reference sequence). CDR3 in DNA: TGTGCCAGCAGTCCAAACGGCTTAGGGACGGCCGAGGGGGAAAAACTGTTTTTT. Translating it yields CASSPNGLGTAEGEKLFF.

Points on this clonotype: A much bigger clone sits one base away, suggesting this may be a read error. The chain links TRBV12-3 or TRBV12-4 to TRBJ1-4; D possibly corresponds to TRBD1 (5 bases). There are 17 residues in the CDR3. For the CDR3, the DNA is TGTGCCGGCAGTTTAGTCGGGGGAGGGCCAACTAATGAAAAACTGTTTTTT. It yields the protein CAGSLVGGGPTNEKLFF.

The CDR3 nucleotides read TGTGCCAGCAGCGTAGGGGGAAATACGCAGTATTTT. Its protein is CASSVGGNTQYF. This rearrangement joins TRBV7-6 to TRBJ2-3; a weak D match, TRBD1 (6 bases). Trimming stripped 5 bases from V and 7 bases from J, with 10 bases between. CDR1 and CDR2 (germline): SGHVS, FNYEAQ. This CDR3 spans 12 amino acids. Variable domain in full (rest from reference TRBV7-6 and TRBJ2-3): GAGVSQSPRYKVTKRGQDVALRCDPISGHVSLYWYRQALGQGPEFLTYFNYEAQQDKSGLPNDRFSAERPEGSISTLTIQRTEQRDSAMYRCASSVGGNTQYFGPGTRLTVL.

This clonotype was picked up many times. The V call is TRBV28, the J call TRBJ2-7; no firm D call. From germline, CDR1 is MDHEN and CDR2 SYDVKM. V lost 6 bases to trimming and J lost 0 bases, with 6 bases between them. This CDR3 is 12 amino acids long. The chain's CDR3 is CASSSNSYEQYF. CDR3 nucleotide sequence: TGTGCCAGCAGCTCCAACTCCTACGAGCAGTACTTC.

This sequence joins TRBV25-1 and TRBJ2-3; 14 positions match TRBD2. In germline, CDR1 is MGHDK, CDR2 SYGVNS. This CDR3 has 17 residues. V shed 4 bases and J 2 bases; nucleotides not matched to a gene: 5. The CDR3 coding sequence is TGTGCCAGCAGTGTGGGGACTAGCGGGAGTCTCACAGATACGCAGTATTTT. It yields the protein CASSVGTSGSLTDTQYF.

The chain recombines TRBV20-1 with TRBJ1-6; no reliable D call. Trimming stripped 6 bases from V and 14 bases from J, with 14 bases between. This CDR3 comprises 11 residues. The V gene's germline CDR1 is DFQATT and CDR2 SNEGSKA (reference sequence). For the CDR3, the DNA is TGCAGTGCCCGAGGGCGGGGAACCCTCCACTTT. Translating gives CSARGRGTLHF.

This clonotype was seen many times. The chain uses TRBV19 and TRBJ1-6, with no clear D. Germline lookup yields CDR1 LNHDA and CDR2 SQIVND (reference sequence). CDR3 length: 13 amino acids. V was shortened by 3 bases and J by 10 bases, with 10 bases between the two germline ends. The CDR3 DNA is TGTGCCAGTAGTATGGGAGTCGACTCACCCCTCCACTTT. It translates to CASSMGVDSPLHF.

This clonotype has a single count. The rearrangement uses TRBV10-2 and TRBJ1-5; no clear D. The CDR3 runs 13 residues. Trimming shortened V by 2 bases and J by 4 bases, and 6 bases separated the two germline ends. In germline, CDR1 is WSHSY, CDR2 SAAADI. In nucleotides, the CDR3 is TGCGCCAGCAGTGAGACAGCTAATCAGCCCCAGCATTTT. This gives the protein CASSETANQPQHF.

This clonotype appeared many times. CDR3 amino acids: CASSTASGNEQFF. CDR3 sequence (DNA): TGTGCCAGTAGTACCGCTAGCGGCAATGAGCAGTTCTTC. The chain employs TRBV19 and TRBJ2-1; 7 bases are a match to TRBD2. Trimming removed 4 bases from V and 6 bases from J; junction bases left unmatched: 3. Looked up from germline, CDR1 is LNHDA and CDR2 is SQIVND (reference sequence). The CDR3 length is 13 residues.

The table lists this clonotype with a count of one. The V call is TRBV19, the J call TRBJ2-7; maybe TRBD1 (5 bases). V dropped 9 bases and J dropped 6 bases, with 18 bases sitting between them. The CDR3 is 13 amino acids. Germline V lookup: CDR1 LNHDA, CDR2 SQIVND (reference sequence). CDR3 region: CARQAQGRLEQYF. CDR3 DNA: TGTGCCAGACAGGCACAAGGTCGTCTCGAGCAGTACTTC. Variable domain in full (rest from reference TRBV19 and TRBJ2-7): DGGITQSPKYLFRKEGQNVTLSCEQNLNHDAMYWYRQDPGQGLRLIYYSQIVNDFQKGDIAEGYSVSREKKESFPLTVTSAQKNPTAFYLCARQAQGRLEQYFGPGTRLTVT.

This chain joins TRBV14 and TRBJ2-5; no clear D gene. The germline gives CDR1 SGHDN, CDR2 FVKESK. V gave up 0 bases and J gave up 5 bases, with 4 bases separating them. CDR3 length equals 12 residues. The CDR3 loop reads CASSQDDETQYF. The CDR3 nucleotides are TGTGCCAGCAGCCAAGATGACGAGACCCAGTACTTC.

The V gene is TRBV15, the J gene TRBJ1-6, with 8 bases matching TRBD1. V was clipped by 4 bases and J by 8 bases; unmatched bases: 10. The germline gives CDR1 LNHNV, CDR2 YYDKDF (reference sequence). The CDR3 loop spans 16 amino acids. The CDR3 is CATSTDPGGFDSPLHF. The CDR3 coding sequence is TGTGCCACCAGCACCGATCCAGGGGGCTTTGATTCACCCCTCCACTTT.

The chain combines TRBV29-1 with TRBJ1-1; no firm D call. Looked up from germline, CDR1 is SQVTM and CDR2 is ANQGSEA. This CDR3 has 10 residues. V lost 4 bases to trimming and J lost 8 bases, with 8 bases between them. The CDR3 coding sequence is TGCAGCGTTGGCAGGAAAGAAGCTTTCTTT. This codes for CSVGRKEAFF.

With regard to this clonotype: Being one base from a much bigger clone, this may be a read error. The chain couples TRBV6-5 to TRBJ1-5; tentatively, D is TRBD1 (6 bases). CDR1 and CDR2 from the germline V gene are MNHEY and SVGAGI. The CDR3 spans 14 residues. This CDR3 is CASSYGTGNQLQHF. In nucleotides, the CDR3 is TGTGCCAGCAGTTATGGTACAGGGAATCAGCTCCAGCATTTT.

This clonotype was counted many times. The chain combines TRBV5-1 with TRBJ2-7; D assignment may be TRBD1 or TRBD2 (5 bases each). Germline CDR1 reads SGHRS; CDR2 reads YFSETQ. Trimming cost V 5 bases and J 3 bases, with 15 bases left between them. CDR3 length: 14 amino acids. The CDR3 DNA reads as TGCGCCAGCAGAGAACTCCCGGGGCACTACGAGCAGTACTTC. Encoded protein: CASRELPGHYEQYF.

This clonotype was seen only a few times. The J gene is TRBJ1-6, the V gene TRBV12-3 or TRBV12-4; 10 bases fit TRBD1. J gave up 10 bases and V 5 bases, and 2 bases lay outside the gene matches. The CDR3 consists of 13 residues. The CDR3 loop is CASSDRGQSPLHF. For the CDR3, the DNA is TGTGCCAGCAGTGACAGGGGGCAATCACCCCTCCACTTT.

The genes are TRBV2 and TRBJ2-7; D is possibly TRBD1 (7 bases). This CDR3 is built from 13 residues. The germline V gene has CDR1 SNHLY and CDR2 FYNNEI. V lost 5 bases to trimming and J lost 5 bases, with 13 bases between them. The CDR3 loop is CASSPGGRDEQYF. The DNA for the CDR3 is TGTGCCAGCAGTCCAGGGGGGCGCGACGAGCAGTACTTC. The full variable domain, rest sourced from reference TRBV2 and TRBJ2-7, is EPEVTQTPSHQVTQMGQEVILRCVPISNHLYFYWYRQILGQKVEFLVSFYNNEISEKSEIFDDQFSVERPDGSNFTLKIRSTKLEDSAMYFCASSPGGRDEQYFGPGTRLTVT.

This clonotype has a handful of counts. The CDR3 region has the DNA TGTGCCAGCAGCCCCCGGACAGGGACGAACACTGAAGCTTTCTTT. It encodes CASSPRTGTNTEAFF. The chain uses TRBV7-2 and TRBJ1-1, with TRBD1 identical over 8 bases. Trimming at V came to 5 bases and at J to 1 base, leaving 6 bases not matched to a gene. CDR3 length equals 15 residues. Germline lookup yields CDR1 SGHTA and CDR2 FQGNSA.

This clonotype appeared many times. The J gene is TRBJ2-2, the V gene TRBV7-6; D might be TRBD2 (6 bases). Germline V gives CDR1 SGHVS, CDR2 FNYEAQ. This CDR3 spans 16 amino acids. V shed 7 bases and J shed 4 bases, with 19 bases lying between them. Here the CDR3 reads CASIKNPSGSTGELFF. The CDR3 DNA reads as TGTGCCAGCATCAAAAACCCATCCGGGAGCACCGGGGAGCTGTTTTTT.

This clonotype showed up many times. The chain combines TRBV24-1 with TRBJ2-3; D unresolved. The CDR3 runs 16 residues. V lost 4 bases to trimming and J lost 1 base, with 14 bases between them. Germline CDR1 KGHDR, CDR2 SFDVKD. The CDR3 region has the DNA TGTGCCACCAGTGACCCGTCGGACGGGCGCACAGATACGCAGTATTTT. This gives the protein CATSDPSDGRTDTQYF.

This chain links TRBV6-4 with TRBJ2-3; maybe TRBD1 (6 bases). This CDR3 is built from 13 residues. Germline V CDR1 and CDR2: MRHNA, SNTAGT. Trimming cost V 4 bases and J 1 base, with 6 bases left between them. In nucleotides, the CDR3 is TGTGCCAGCAGTGGACAGGGCACAGATACGCAGTATTTT. Its protein product is CASSGQGTDTQYF.

Ten or more counts support this clonotype. The rearrangement joins TRBV4-3 to TRBJ2-2; D is ambiguous. Per germline, CDR1 LGHNA and CDR2 YSLEER. This CDR3 is built from 12 residues. Trimming pared 3 bases from V and 4 bases from J, leaving 3 bases between. CDR3 nucleotide sequence: TGCGCCAGCAGCCATGGCACCGGGGAGCTGTTTTTT. This gives the protein CASSHGTGELFF.

The gene calls are TRBV20-1 and TRBJ2-2; TRBD2 matches at 9 bases. Germline values: CDR1 DFQATT, CDR2 SNEGSKA (reference sequence). The length of the CDR3 is 15 residues. V lost 0 bases to trimming and J lost 8 bases; unmatched junction nucleotides: 7. In DNA, the CDR3 is TGCAGTGCTAGAGATTTCGCGGGAGGGTCAGGGGAGCTGTTTTTT. It encodes CSARDFAGGSGELFF.

The table lists this clonotype with a few counts. The J gene is TRBJ1-5, the V gene TRBV2; D might be TRBD1 (5 bases). The CDR3 covers 13 residues. V lost 5 bases and J 7 bases, leaving 12 bases between the germline ends. CDR1 is SNHLY, CDR2 FYNNEI, per germline. The CDR3 reads CASSSGLWQPQHF. The CDR3 DNA is TGTGCCAGCAGTTCAGGGTTGTGGCAGCCCCAGCATTTT.

This clonotype was found many times. V is TRBV5-8 and J is TRBJ2-7; tentatively, D is TRBD1 or TRBD2 (5 bases each). Germline V CDR1 and CDR2: SGHTS, YDEGEE. V lost 4 bases and J 1 base, leaving 12 bases between the germline ends. The CDR3 sequence is 14 residues long. For the CDR3, the DNA is TGTGCCAGCAGCCTGGGACCGCAATCCTACGAGCAGTACTTC. This sequence encodes CASSLGPQSYEQYF.

The V and J genes are TRBV20-1 and TRBJ2-1; weak D call: TRBD1 (6 bases). V was cut by 0 bases and J by 3 bases, with 9 bases left in between. This CDR3 has 14 amino acids. CDR1 DFQATT and CDR2 SNEGSKA come from the germline V gene (reference sequence). In DNA form, the CDR3 reads TGCAGTGCTAGAGATGGGGGCTACTACAATGAGCAGTTCTTC. It specifies CSARDGGYYNEQFF.

The table lists this clonotype with a count of one. The chain combines TRBV29-1 with TRBJ2-1; 7 nucleotides align to TRBD2. Trimming at V came to 4 bases and at J to 8 bases, leaving 5 bases not matched to a gene. This CDR3 is 12 amino acids long. The germline gives CDR1 SQVTM, CDR2 ANQGSEA. The CDR3 DNA reads as TGCAGCGTTGGCGGGAGAATTGATGAGCAGTTCTTC. Translated: CSVGGRIDEQFF.